This TCR beta chain was identified in a study of blood T cell repertoires in COVID-19. Study in general: Sites in the United States, Italy and Spain provided acute and convalescent COVID-19 samples. PBMCs, B-cell-depleted T cells, or T cells provided the cDNA or gDNA that made up the material.

Germline V gene sequence: CDR1 SGHVS, CDR2 FQNEAQ. With 5 bases removed from V and 2 bases from J, the gap between germline ends came to 15 bases. The CDR3 runs to 16 residues. Authors' analysis steps: Cell counts per sample came from amplifying reference gene primers. The repertoire was sequenced with immunoSEQ multiplex PCR; TCRdb's copy has only in-frame clones and lacks some. The V and J calls and clone size come from that table; D and trimming were worked out from the DNA. The table lists about half a million clones, approximately 83% of them singletons. The V and J genes are TRBV7-8 and TRBJ1-4; no firm D call. Sequences were obtained from peripheral blood. This TCR was recovered from a human donor in a cohort sampled during active COVID-19. CDR3 amino acids: CASSQDSGLTNEKLFF. The CDR3 nucleotides are TGTGCCAGCAGCCAGGATTCGGGGTTGACTAATGAAAAACTGTTTTTT.